Listed here are 4 T cell receptor beta chains from one sample, sequenced in a study of T cell responses to AZD1222 COVID-19 vaccine. Some clones are missing from TCRdb's copy, which holds only in-frame ones; the method was immunoSEQ multiplex PCR. This table has about 130,000 clones, approximately 85% appearing once. The specimen was peripheral blood, collected on day 0 of AZD1222 vaccination. The receptors were gathered from an adult in good health.

V usage is TRBV19 and J usage is TRBJ1-5; possibly TRBD1 for D (6 bases). CDR1 is LNHDA and CDR2 is SQIVND in the germline V gene (reference sequence). V gave up 6 bases and J gave up 7 bases, with 19 bases separating them. This CDR3 has 15 amino acids. The CDR3 loop reads CASSSGQGKGQPQHF. CDR3 bases: TGTGCCAGTAGCTCCGGGCAGGGGAAAGGCCAGCCCCAGCATTTT. Full variable domain (outside the CDR3, taken from reference TRBV19 and TRBJ1-5): DGGITQSPKYLFRKEGQNVTLSCEQNLNHDAMYWYRQDPGQGLRLIYYSQIVNDFQKGDIAEGYSVSREKKESFPLTVTSAQKNPTAFYLCASSSGQGKGQPQHFGDGTRLSIL.

V is TRBV18 and J is TRBJ1-1; 8 bases are a match to TRBD1. V was pared by 3 bases and J by 0 bases, with 18 bases of the junction left unmatched. This CDR3 region has 20 residues. Germline lookup yields CDR1 KGHSH and CDR2 LQKENI. The CDR3 protein is CASSPNPGGFSTGVNTEAFF. The CDR3 DNA is TGTGCCAGCTCACCCAATCCGGGGGGGTTCTCGACAGGGGTGAACACTGAAGCTTTCTTT.

J is TRBJ2-7 and V is TRBV7-2; D not resolved. The germline gives CDR1 SGHTA, CDR2 FQGNSA. V was pared by 1 base and J by 2 bases, with 12 bases between. This CDR3 is 15 amino acids long. As DNA, the CDR3 is TGTGCCAGCAGCTTAGAGTCAGCAGTGCCCTACGAGCAGTACTTC. Translating it yields CASSLESAVPYEQYF.

The chain couples TRBV11-2 to TRBJ2-5; D gene uncertain. Deletions cut 7 bases from V and 5 bases from J, with 17 bases between. This CDR3 is 14 amino acids long. The V gene's germline CDR1 is SGHAT and CDR2 FQNNGV. CDR3 nucleotides: TGTGCCAGCACCCCCAGTCCGGTTTTCGAGACCCAGTACTTC. This gives the protein CASTPSPVFETQYF.